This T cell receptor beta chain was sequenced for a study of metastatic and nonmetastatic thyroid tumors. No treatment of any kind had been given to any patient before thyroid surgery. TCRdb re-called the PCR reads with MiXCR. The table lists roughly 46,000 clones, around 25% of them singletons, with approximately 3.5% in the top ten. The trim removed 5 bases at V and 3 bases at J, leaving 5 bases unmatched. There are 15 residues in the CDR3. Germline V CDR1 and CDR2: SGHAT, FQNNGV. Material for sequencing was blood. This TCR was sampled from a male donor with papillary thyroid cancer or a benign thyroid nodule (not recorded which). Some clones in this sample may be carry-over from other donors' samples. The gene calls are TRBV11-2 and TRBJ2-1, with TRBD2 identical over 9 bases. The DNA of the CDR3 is TGTGCCAGCAGCCCCAGACTAGCGGTCTACAATGAGCAGTTCTTC. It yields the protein CASSPRLAVYNEQFF.